The rows below give T cell receptor beta chains drawn from one sample of a study of blood T cell repertoires in COVID-19. Generated by immunoSEQ multiplex PCR, the TCRdb table keeps only in-frame clones and is missing some. The repertoire holds fewer than 110,000 clones, approximately 87% seen once, with roughly 11% in the top ten. What was sequenced was peripheral blood. Receptor source: a woman between 25 and 40 years old with acute or convalescent COVID-19. Each CDR3 is given with its conserved first and last residue. A D gene is named only where the DNA matches it firmly. The size entry is marked missing in some rows and otherwise reads once, few, many or a size class.

.	13	TRBV10-3	.	TRBJ1-2	CAISEGGDYGYTF	TGTGCCATCAGTGAGGGAGGGGACTATGGCTACACCTTC
TRBD1	15	TRBV9	.	TRBJ1-1	CASSVAEGANTEAFF	TGTGCCAGCAGCGTAGCTGAGGGGGCGAACACTGAAGCTTTCTTT
.	14	TRBV5-1	.	TRBJ1-1	CASSLSRQNTEAFF	TGCGCCAGCAGCTTGAGCAGACAGAACACTGAAGCTTTCTTT
.	14	TRBV7-8	.	TRBJ2-7	CASSLSGTDYEQYF	TGTGCCAGCAGCTTATCCGGGACTGATTACGAGCAGTACTTC
TRBD1	15	TRBV3-1/TRBV3-2	.	TRBJ1-2	CASSQDLTGRYGYTF	TGTGCCAGCAGCCAAGATCTGACAGGGCGCTATGGCTACACCTTC
.	15	TRBV28	.	TRBJ2-2	CASIRGARDTGELFF	TGTGCCAGCATCAGGGGGGCGCGGGACACCGGGGAGCTGTTTTTT
.	17	TRBV14	.	TRBJ1-1	CASSQITLTGQNTEAFF	TGTGCCAGCAGCCAAATCACATTAACCGGACAAAACACTGAAGCTTTCTTT
.	16	TRBV11-2	.	TRBJ2-7	CASSLVANSPSYEQYF	TGTGCCAGCAGCTTAGTAGCGAATAGCCCGTCCTACGAGCAGTACTTC
.	15	TRBV18	.	TRBJ1-6	CASSPDRSLISPLHF	TGTGCCAGCTCACCAGACAGGAGTCTTATTTCACCCCTCCACTTT
.	16	TRBV11-1	.	TRBJ2-1	CASSSNLLVWGNEQFF	TGTGCCAGCAGCTCCAACCTACTAGTTTGGGGCAATGAGCAGTTCTTC
.	13	TRBV25-1	.	TRBJ1-2	CASSRWGDYGYTF	TGTGCCAGCAGTAGATGGGGGGACTATGGCTACACCTTC
TRBD1	13	TRBV6-5	.	TRBJ1-3	CASSGTAGNTIYF	TGTGCCAGCAGCGGGACAGCCGGAAACACCATATATTTT
.	11	TRBV13	.	TRBJ2-2	CASKAAGELFF	TGTGCCAGCAAAGCGGCGGGGGAGCTGTTTTTT
.	14	TRBV5-1	.	TRBJ2-7	CASSLDGQPYEQYF	TGCGCCAGCAGCTTGGACGGACAGCCCTACGAGCAGTACTTC
.	13	TRBV7-9	.	TRBJ1-1	CASSLDLDGHAFF	TGTGCCAGCAGCTTAGACTTAGATGGGCACGCTTTCTTT
.	13	TRBV5-8	.	TRBJ1-5	CASSLGQNQPQHF	TGTGCCAGCAGCTTGGGTCAGAATCAGCCCCAGCATTTT
TRBD2	15	TRBV9	.	TRBJ2-1	CASSVGSGGYNEQFF	TGTGCCAGCAGCGTAGGTAGCGGGGGTTACAATGAGCAGTTCTTC
.	15	TRBV5-1	.	TRBJ2-1	CASSLGRQARVEQFF	TGCGCCAGCAGCTTGGGACGACAGGCCCGGGTTGAACAGTTCTTC
.	16	TRBV7-5	.	TRBJ2-3	CAGPGLAGIITDTQYF	TGTGCCGGTCCCGGGCTAGCGGGGATAATCACAGATACGCAGTATTTT
.	15	TRBV5-4	.	TRBJ1-2	CASSLSGVWAGTYTF	TGTGCCAGCAGCTTGTCGGGGGTCTGGGCAGGGACCTACACCTTC
.	16	TRBV7-3	few	TRBJ2-3	CASSSRGGGPPDTQYF	TGTGCCAGCAGCTCCCGAGGGGGGGGGCCCCCAGATACGCAGTATTTT
.	13	TRBV6-5	once	TRBJ1-1	CASMRVMNTEAFF	TGTGCCAGCATGAGAGTAATGAACACTGAAGCTTTCTTT
TRBD1	14	TRBV29-1	.	TRBJ2-7	CSVEAKGTGYEQYF	TGCAGCGTTGAAGCAAAGGGGACAGGCTACGAGCAGTACTTC
.	14	TRBV5-1	.	TRBJ1-1	CASSPQTGNTEAFF	TGCGCCAGCAGCCCCCAGACTGGGAACACTGAAGCTTTCTTT
TRBD1	15	TRBV5-1	.	TRBJ2-7	CASSELTGVVYEQYF	TGCGCCAGCAGCGAGTTGACAGGGGTAGTCTACGAGCAGTACTTC
TRBD1	15	TRBV7-8	.	TRBJ1-1	CASSLGKGANTEAFF	TGTGCCAGCAGCTTAGGGAAGGGGGCTAACACTGAAGCTTTCTTT
.	13	TRBV12-3/TRBV12-4	.	TRBJ1-2	CASSSRVSNGYTF	TGTGCCAGCAGTTCCAGGGTCTCGAATGGCTACACCTTC
.	12	TRBV12-3/TRBV12-4	.	TRBJ1-2	CASTKSGVGYTF	TGTGCCAGCACAAAATCAGGGGTTGGCTACACCTTC
TRBD2	14	TRBV24-1	.	TRBJ2-1	CATSVPGTKNEQFF	TGTGCCACCAGTGTTCCCGGGACTAAAAATGAGCAGTTCTTC
TRBD1	15	TRBV7-9	few	TRBJ2-1	CASSHGGQGMSEQFF	TGTGCCAGCAGCCATGGTGGACAGGGGATGTCTGAGCAGTTCTTC
.	13	TRBV30	.	TRBJ1-4	CAWSVGLQEKLFF	TGTGCCTGGAGTGTGGGGCTTCAGGAAAAACTGTTTTTT
TRBD1	15	TRBV2	few	TRBJ2-2	CASNSGTGNTGELFF	TGTGCCAGCAATTCCGGGACAGGGAACACCGGGGAGCTGTTTTTT
TRBD1	15	TRBV5-8	.	TRBJ1-6	CASSWLGTEDSPLHF	TGTGCCAGCAGCTGGCTTGGGACAGAAGACTCACCCCTCCACTTT
TRBD1	17	TRBV15	.	TRBJ2-1	CATSRLDGTGGYNEQFF	TGTGCCACCAGCAGGCTTGACGGGACAGGGGGTTACAATGAGCAGTTCTTC
.	14	TRBV5-6	.	TRBJ1-2	CASSLGQAREGYTF	TGTGCCAGCAGCTTGGGACAGGCTAGGGAAGGCTACACCTTC
.	14	TRBV28	.	TRBJ2-7	CASSLRQIDYEQYF	TGTGCCAGCAGTTTACGTCAGATCGACTACGAGCAGTACTTC
.	14	TRBV2	.	TRBJ1-5	CASSEGRVGQPQHF	TGTGCCAGCAGTGAAGGGAGGGTGGGTCAGCCCCAGCATTTT
.	15	TRBV18	.	TRBJ1-5	CASSPAGAGIQPQHF	TGTGCCAGCTCCCCGGCGGGGGCAGGCATACAGCCCCAGCATTTT
.	14	TRBV3-1/TRBV3-2	.	TRBJ1-6	CASGTEGFNSPLHF	TGTGCCAGCGGAACCGAGGGATTTAATTCACCCCTCCACTTT